The rows below give T cell receptor beta chains drawn from one sample of a study of blood T cell repertoires in COVID-19. Using immunoSEQ multiplex PCR, the repertoire was profiled, and TCRdb retains in-frame clones only, with some absent. The top ten clones hold approximately 14% of a sample with about 74,000 clones, approximately 80% of them seen once. Sequences were obtained from peripheral blood. These receptors were collected from a human donor in a cohort sampled during active COVID-19. The CDR3 runs from the conserved cysteine through the conserved F or W. A D gene is named only where the DNA matches it firmly. Some rows have no size entry. The others give once, few or many, or a class for an expanded clone.

V gene	D gene	J gene	clone size	CDR3 protein	CDR3 DNA
TRBV5-4	-	TRBJ2-1	-	CASSSSTPYNEQFF	TGTGCCAGCAGCTCCTCGACACCGTACAATGAGCAGTTCTTC
TRBV19	-	TRBJ1-4	-	CASSIGVRHNEKLFF	TGTGCCAGTAGTATAGGAGTCAGGCATAATGAAAAACTGTTTTTT
TRBV18	TRBD1	TRBJ2-1	-	CASSPQGGTHNEQFF	TGTGCCAGCTCACCACAAGGGGGCACCCACAATGAGCAGTTCTTC
TRBV19	TRBD2	TRBJ2-2	-	CASRGVAGANTGELFF	TGTGCCAGTCGGGGGGTAGCGGGGGCCAACACCGGGGAGCTGTTTTTT
TRBV28	-	TRBJ1-3	-	CASRMDSNSGNTIYF	TGTGCCAGCAGGATGGACAGCAACTCTGGAAACACCATATATTTT
TRBV2	-	TRBJ2-3	-	CASSADGASTDTQYF	TGTGCCAGCAGTGCCGACGGAGCTAGCACAGATACGCAGTATTTT
TRBV19	TRBD1	TRBJ1-4	-	CASSIGTVTEKLFF	TGTGCCAGTAGTATCGGGACAGTCACGGAAAAACTGTTTTTT
TRBV19	TRBD1	TRBJ1-6	-	CASSPGQGSSPLHF	TGTGCCAGTAGTCCGGGACAGGGGAGTTCACCCCTCCACTTT
TRBV4-1	-	TRBJ2-7	-	CASSQPLRGPEQYF	TGCGCCAGCAGCCAGCCTCTGCGGGGGCCCGAGCAGTACTTC
TRBV9	-	TRBJ2-3	-	CASSAGGTDTQYF	TGTGCCAGCAGCGCCGGGGGCACAGATACGCAGTATTTT
TRBV11-3	-	TRBJ2-3	-	CASGRGGSDTQYF	TGTGCCAGCGGGAGGGGGGGTTCAGATACGCAGTATTTT
TRBV12-5	-	TRBJ2-7	-	CASGLGGHTYEQYF	TGTGCTAGTGGTTTGGGGGGACACACCTACGAGCAGTACTTC
TRBV9	-	TRBJ2-1	-	CASSVEGLFGNEQFF	TGTGCCAGCAGCGTAGAGGGGTTGTTCGGCAATGAGCAGTTCTTC
TRBV5-1	TRBD2	TRBJ2-1	once	CASSLVVAGNNEQFF	TGCGCCAGCAGCTTGGTAGTAGCGGGTAACAATGAGCAGTTCTTC
TRBV12-3/TRBV12-4	-	TRBJ1-2	few	CASSFVADNGYTF	TGTGCCAGCAGTTTCGTTGCGGACAATGGCTACACCTTC
TRBV7-9	-	TRBJ2-1	once	CASSLPPYNEQFF	TGTGCCAGCAGCCTCCCCCCCTACAATGAGCAGTTCTTC
TRBV6-5	-	TRBJ1-5	-	CASEGQYSNQPQHF	TGTGCCAGCGAGGGACAATATAGCAATCAGCCCCAGCATTTT
TRBV6-5	TRBD2	TRBJ2-3	-	CASRRTSGGTDTQYF	TGTGCCAGCAGGCGGACTAGCGGGGGTACAGATACGCAGTATTTT
TRBV7-9	-	TRBJ1-2	-	CASSLDRGAGGYTF	TGTGCCAGCAGCTTAGACCGGGGTGCGGGGGGCTACACCTTC
TRBV14	TRBD1	TRBJ2-7	-	CASSLGQGYEQYF	TGTGCCAGCAGCCTGGGACAGGGCTACGAGCAGTACTTC
TRBV6-5	-	TRBJ1-6	-	CASRRDTKSSPLHF	TGTGCCAGCCGCCGGGACACAAAAAGTTCACCCCTCCACTTT
TRBV9	TRBD2	TRBJ2-3	-	CASTETSGGAGDTQYF	TGTGCCAGCACCGAGACTAGCGGGGGGGCGGGAGATACGCAGTATTTT
TRBV27	-	TRBJ1-5	-	CASRPGRNQPQHF	TGTGCCAGCAGACCAGGGCGCAATCAGCCCCAGCATTTT
TRBV3-1/TRBV3-2	-	TRBJ2-3	-	CASSPSADTQYF	TGTGCCAGCAGCCCTTCTGCAGATACGCAGTATTTT
TRBV13	TRBD1	TRBJ2-7	-	CASSTRQGRYEQYF	TGTGCCAGCAGCACCCGACAGGGGCGCTACGAGCAGTACTTC
TRBV5-1	TRBD2	TRBJ2-2	-	CASSSLAGAANTGELFF	TGCGCCAGCAGCTCCCTAGCGGGGGCGGCGAACACCGGGGAGCTGTTTTTT
TRBV5-1	-	TRBJ2-1	-	CASRPVGVYEQFF	TGCGCCAGCAGACCGGTCGGTGTGTATGAGCAGTTCTTC
TRBV11-2	TRBD2	TRBJ2-7	-	CASNPQWGGEQYF	TGTGCCAGCAACCCGCAGTGGGGAGGGGAGCAGTACTTC
TRBV3-1/TRBV3-2	TRBD2	TRBJ2-2	-	CASSQRLAGGRTGELFF	TGTGCCAGCAGCCAAAGACTAGCGGGGGGTCGCACCGGGGAGCTGTTTTTT
TRBV6-5	-	TRBJ2-1	-	CASVRAGAHNEQFF	TGTGCCAGCGTACGGGCGGGGGCCCACAATGAGCAGTTCTTC
TRBV7-9	TRBD1	TRBJ2-3	-	CASSSGGPTDTQYF	TGTGCCAGCAGTTCAGGGGGTCCCACAGATACGCAGTATTTT
TRBV5-1	TRBD1	TRBJ1-4	-	CASSIVGQTEKLFF	TGCGCCAGCAGCATAGTGGGACAGACTGAAAAACTGTTTTTT
TRBV15	TRBD2	TRBJ2-2	-	CATQSGTTVFNTGELFF	TGTGCCACCCAAAGCGGGACTACGGTCTTTAACACCGGGGAGCTGTTTTTT
TRBV5-4	TRBD1	TRBJ2-7	-	CASSSGQGVTYEQYF	TGTGCCAGCAGCTCAGGACAGGGGGTAACCTACGAGCAGTACTTC
TRBV3-1/TRBV3-2	-	TRBJ1-2	few	CASSPSFDYGYTF	TGTGCCAGCAGCCCGTCTTTTGACTATGGCTACACCTTC
TRBV7-7	TRBD1	TRBJ2-5	-	CASSLAWTGGGETQYF	TGTGCCAGCAGCTTAGCGTGGACAGGGGGCGGAGAGACCCAGTACTTC
TRBV2	TRBD1	TRBJ2-1	-	CASSTGTVGDEQFF	TGTGCCAGCAGCACCGGGACAGTTGGGGATGAGCAGTTCTTC
TRBV5-6	TRBD2	TRBJ2-7	-	CASSQGLAPYEQYF	TGTGCCAGCAGCCAGGGACTAGCCCCCTACGAGCAGTACTTC
TRBV3-1/TRBV3-2	TRBD1	TRBJ1-6	-	CASRTGGASRSPLHF	TGTGCCAGCAGAACAGGGGGCGCTTCGCGCTCACCCCTCCACTTT
TRBV4-1	TRBD2	TRBJ2-3	-	CASSQDLAGVTDTQYF	TGCGCCAGCAGCCAAGATCTAGCGGGGGTCACAGATACGCAGTATTTT
TRBV10-2	-	TRBJ2-3	once	CASSELLAADTQYF	TGCGCCAGCAGTGAGCTCCTAGCAGCGGATACGCAGTATTTT
TRBV9	TRBD1	TRBJ2-2	-	CASSERTVGQGPVGNTGELFF	TGTGCCAGCAGCGAGAGAACCGTGGGACAGGGACCTGTAGGAAACACCGGGGAGCTGTTTTTT
TRBV30	TRBD1	TRBJ2-7	-	CAWSKQGAFGDEQYF	TGTGCCTGGAGCAAACAGGGGGCTTTCGGGGACGAGCAGTACTTC
TRBV6-5	-	TRBJ2-7	few	CASSPRSQGTYEQYF	TGTGCCAGCAGTCCCCGCAGTCAGGGGACCTACGAGCAGTACTTC
TRBV29-1	TRBD2	TRBJ2-3	-	CSAGLAGTDTQYF	TGCAGCGCTGGACTAGCCGGGACAGATACGCAGTATTTT
TRBV6-6	-	TRBJ1-1	-	CASSYRGSTEAFF	TGTGCCAGCAGTTACAGGGGGAGCACTGAAGCTTTCTTT
TRBV6-5	TRBD2	TRBJ2-3	-	CASRGGSTDTQYF	TGTGCCAGCAGGGGGGGGAGCACAGATACGCAGTATTTT
TRBV7-8	-	TRBJ2-3	-	CASSHRDTLLRTQYF	TGTGCCAGCAGCCACCGGGACACCCTGCTCCGTACGCAGTATTTT
TRBV10-3	TRBD2	TRBJ2-1	-	CAISELAGGSRQFF	TGTGCCATCAGTGAACTAGCGGGGGGCTCCAGGCAGTTCTTC
TRBV2	-	TRBJ1-1	-	CASSESVGGTEAFF	TGTGCCAGCAGTGAAAGCGTCGGGGGCACTGAAGCTTTCTTT